This paragraph covers one TCR beta chain sequence. Its antigen is still unknown. The sample originates from a study of shared clonotypes between healthy human individuals. Study details: Aged between 18 and 49, the donors were a couple of women and three men. Three CD4 naive, three CD4 memory, two CD8 naive and one CD8 memory plate were used per donor.

General study findings and limits: In having few donors, the study represented limited genetic and exposure-history diversity. Generally, naive subsets came out with larger estimated richness than memory subsets.

CD45RO negativity and positive selection for CCR7 defined naive CD8 cells, a population that excluded terminally differentiated effector memory CD45RA+ cells. The germline V gene has CDR1 SQVTM and CDR2 ANQGSEA. This CDR3 comprises 12 residues. The V end was cut by 0 bases, the J end by 4 bases, with 7 bases between. TCRdb keeps only in-frame clones here, not all; method: immunoSEQ multiplex PCR. This sample has about 2 million clones, with about 94% found just once. The J gene is TRBJ2-7, the V gene TRBV29-1; the D is unclear. The clonotype comes from a man aged 18 to 29 in good health. The sequencing input was naive CD8+ T cells sorted from blood. The CDR3 sequence: CSVEEPGYEQYF. CDR3 sequence (DNA): TGCAGCGTTGAAGAACCGGGTTACGAGCAGTACTTC.